The 5 T cell receptor beta chains below come from one sample, sequenced in a study of T cells in Graves' hyperthyroidism and ophthalmopathy. RNA transcripts served as the template for amplifying TCR beta CDR3 regions. First-round RT-PCR with HTBI primers amplified the TCR CDR3 region. TCRdb itself ran the multiplex PCR reads through MiXCR, one entry per CDR3 protein. The repertoire holds roughly 500,000 distinct CDR3 sequences, with 46% as singletons. Source material: peripheral blood or thyroid tissue (not recorded which). These receptors originate from an adult woman with Graves' disease, either hyperthyroidism or ophthalmopathy (not recorded which).

This clonotype was seen repeatedly, ten times or more. In DNA, the CDR3 is TGTGCCAGCAGCCCCGCTACTACATACACTGAAGCTTTCTTT. It encodes CASSPATTYTEAFF. The V and J genes are TRBV2 and TRBJ1-1; D is undetermined. Germline V lookup: CDR1 SNHLY, CDR2 FYNNEI. The CDR3 contains 14 residues. Trimming took 6 bases from V and 3 from J, leaving 14 bases between them.

This clonotype has a handful of counts. CDR3 nucleotide sequence: TGCAGTGCTAGAAGTTCAGGGGAAGAGACCCAGTACTTC. Translation: CSARSSGEETQYF. The V call is TRBV20-1, the J call TRBJ2-5; possible D gene TRBD1, 6 bases. Germline loops: CDR1 DFQATT, CDR2 SNEGSKA (reference sequence). CDR3 size: 13 residues. The germline V and J ends were trimmed by 2 bases and 3 bases, with 10 bases remaining between them.

The chain joins TRBV6-1 to TRBJ2-7; D perhaps matches TRBD2 (5 bases). The CDR3 is 14 amino acids. Looked up from germline, CDR1 is MNHNS and CDR2 is SASEGT. V lost 7 bases, J lost 0 bases, and 13 bases lay in between. The CDR3 protein is CASNEAGPSYEQYF. Here the CDR3 DNA reads TGTGCCAGCAATGAGGCGGGCCCCTCCTACGAGCAGTACTTC.

This clonotype was recorded many times. The chain has TRBV5-6 and TRBJ1-5; 7 nucleotides line up with TRBD1. Losses at the gene ends were 4 bases for V and 7 bases for J; bases not matched to a gene: 5. Germline V lookup: CDR1 SGHDT, CDR2 YYEEEE. The CDR3 loop spans 13 amino acids. The CDR3 spells CASSATGEQPQHF. In DNA form, the CDR3 reads TGTGCCAGCAGCGCAACAGGGGAACAGCCCCAGCATTTT.

V usage is TRBV5-4 and J usage is TRBJ1-2, with TRBD1 identical over 7 bases. V lost 3 bases to trimming and J lost 10 bases; unmatched junction nucleotides: 9. Germline lookup yields CDR1 SGHNT and CDR2 YYREEE (reference sequence). The CDR3 is 13 residues long. This CDR3 reads CASSSKGGYDYTF. The CDR3 nucleotides are TGTGCCAGCAGCTCGAAAGGGGGCTACGACTACACCTTC.